The 15 T cell receptor beta chains listed next were all sequenced from one sample in a study of early T cells in non-severe SARS-CoV-2 infection. TCRdb reprocessed the 5' RACE reads via MiXCR and lists one record per CDR3 protein. In the table there are some 89,000 distinct CDR3 sequences, about 11% of which are singletons. Source: whole blood, taken at baseline. These receptors came from an adult who was a healthcare worker with PCR-confirmed SARS-CoV-2 infection or an uninfected control (not recorded which).

This clonotype came up a few times. The chain is built from TRBV9 and TRBJ2-5; 10 bases fit TRBD2. J was trimmed by 4 bases and V by 3 bases; bases with no gene match: 6. From germline, CDR1 is SGDLS and CDR2 YYNGEE. This CDR3 is built from 15 residues. This CDR3 reads CASSALAGGRETQYF. The DNA of the CDR3 is TGTGCCAGCAGCGCCTTAGCGGGAGGAAGAGAGACCCAGTACTTC.

This clonotype has at least ten counts. V usage is TRBV4-1 and J usage is TRBJ2-7; TRBD2 is a possible D gene (6 bases). The CDR3 covers 14 residues. The ends were cut back, 0 bases at V and 3 bases at J, with 9 bases in the middle. Germline-derived CDR1 and CDR2 are MGHRA and YSYEKL. CDR3 coding DNA: TGCGCCAGCAGCCAAGATCTGGAGGGCTACGAGCAGTACTTC. This gives the protein CASSQDLEGYEQYF.

The chain carries TRBV7-8 and TRBJ2-3, with D unclear. Germline assignment: CDR1 SGHVS and CDR2 FQNEAQ. The CDR3 covers 14 residues. V lost 5 bases and J 2 bases, leaving 11 bases between the germline ends. The CDR3 DNA sequence: TGTGCCAGCAGCCTCGGAACCCACACAGATACGCAGTATTTT. This sequence encodes CASSLGTHTDTQYF.

The chain combines TRBV25-1 with TRBJ2-2; D uncertain. CDR3 size: 13 residues. The germline V gene has CDR1 MGHDK and CDR2 SYGVNS. The V end was cut by 2 bases, the J end by 0 bases, with 1 base between. As DNA, the CDR3 is TGTGCCAGCAGTGAACCGAACACCGGGGAGCTGTTTTTT. Amino acids: CASSEPNTGELFF. The variable domain in full, completed from reference TRBV25-1 and TRBJ2-2, reads EADIYQTPRYLVIGTGKKITLECSQTMGHDKMYWYQQDPGMELHLIHYSYGVNSTEKGDLSSESTVSRIRTEHFPLTLESARPSHTSQYLCASSEPNTGELFFGEGSRLTVL.

V is TRBV25-1 and J is TRBJ1-2; possibly TRBD1 for D (5 bases). Germline V gives CDR1 MGHDK, CDR2 SYGVNS. V was cut by 2 bases and J by 4 bases, with 14 bases left in between. The CDR3 totals 15 residues. DNA of the CDR3: TGTGCCAGCAGTGAACCCGGAAGACAGATCTATGGCTACACCTTC. Residues: CASSEPGRQIYGYTF.

To note about this clonotype: This may arise from a read error, as a much more abundant clone is one base away. V gene TRBV2 combines with J gene TRBJ2-2; D call uncertain. The germline V gene has CDR1 SNHLY and CDR2 FYNNEI. The CDR3 totals 13 residues. V lost 7 bases and J 3 bases, leaving 9 bases between the germline ends. CDR3 DNA sequence: TGTGCCAGCAACGAGGACCACACCGGGGAGCTGTTTTTT. This translates into CASNEDHTGELFF. The entire variable domain, with the rest obtained from reference TRBV2 and TRBJ2-2, is as follows: EPEVTQTPSHQVTQMGQEVILRCVPISNHLYFYWYRQILGQKVEFLVSFYNNEISEKSEIFDDQFSVERPDGSNFTLKIRSTKLEDSAMYFCASNEDHTGELFFGEGSRLTVL.

Notes on this clonotype: Being one base from a much bigger clone, this may be a read error. The chain has TRBV20-1 and TRBJ2-1, with D hard to call. This CDR3 is 16 amino acids long. Trimming shortened V by 0 bases and J by 2 bases, and 14 bases separated the two germline ends. Germline CDR1 is DFQATT and CDR2 is SNEGSKA (reference sequence). CDR3 region: CSARDSGASPYNEQFF. Written as DNA, the CDR3 is TGCAGTGCTAGAGACTCTGGCGCCTCCCCCTACAATGAGCAGTTCTTC.

This rearrangement joins TRBV29-1 to TRBJ2-2; D is unresolved. Germline loops: CDR1 SQVTM, CDR2 ANQGSEA. Trimming removed 7 bases at V and 1 base at J, with 16 bases between. The CDR3 covers 15 residues. The CDR3 reads CSAMTGPVNTGELFF. CDR3 sequence (DNA): TGCAGCGCCATGACCGGGCCGGTGAACACCGGGGAGCTGTTTTTT.

The CDR3 DNA sequence: TGTGCCAGCTCACTCGACAGGGCCCCTAACACTGAAGCTTTCTTT. Its translation: CASSLDRAPNTEAFF. The chain carries TRBV18 and TRBJ1-1; 7 bases fit TRBD1. CDR1 is KGHSH and CDR2 is LQKENI in the germline V gene. After removal of 4 bases from V and 2 bases from J, the junction contained 7 bases not matched to a gene. The CDR3 sequence is 15 residues long. The full variable domain, rest sourced from reference TRBV18 and TRBJ1-1, is NAGVMQNPRHLVRRRGQEARLRCSPMKGHSHVYWYRQLPEEGLKFMVYLQKENIIDESGMPKERFSAEFPKEGPSILRIQQVVRGDSAAYFCASSLDRAPNTEAFFGQGTRLTVV.

This clonotype was recorded at least ten times. The rearrangement links TRBV3-1 to TRBJ2-1; tentative D call: TRBD2 (5 bases). From germline, CDR1 is LGHDT and CDR2 YNNKEL (reference sequence). Trimming shortened V by 1 base and J by 8 bases, and 12 bases separated the two germline ends. CDR3 length: 14 amino acids. The CDR3 DNA reads as TGTGCCAGCAGCCAAGGAGGACTTTTAGATGAGCAGTTCTTC. Its translation: CASSQGGLLDEQFF.

In this sample, this clonotype turned up a few times. This chain joins TRBV18 and TRBJ1-2, with D hard to call. This CDR3 is built from 14 residues. V gave up 4 bases and J gave up 0 bases, with 9 bases separating them. In germline, CDR1 is KGHSH, CDR2 LQKENI. CDR3 protein: CASSLRVANYGYTF. CDR3 nucleotide sequence: TGTGCCAGCTCACTGCGCGTAGCTAACTATGGCTACACCTTC.

This clonotype has just a few counts. The chain is built from TRBV7-2 and TRBJ1-1; D is unclear. The germline gives CDR1 SGHTA, CDR2 FQGNSA. This CDR3 comprises 14 residues. Trimming left V 5 bases short and J 2 bases short, with 12 bases between. CDR3 sequence reads: CASSPDTSNTEAFF. The CDR3 coding sequence is TGTGCCAGCAGCCCCGACACGAGCAACACTGAAGCTTTCTTT.

The rearrangement joins TRBV4-1 to TRBJ2-1, with D perhaps assigned TRBD1 or TRBD2 (5 bases each). V lost 3 bases to trimming and J lost 7 bases, with 16 bases between them. Per germline, CDR1 MGHRA and CDR2 YSYEKL. CDR3 length: 15 amino acids. The CDR3 region has the DNA TGCGCCAGCAGCCAGGGGACGGTATCTTATAATGAGCAGTTCTTC. Protein product: CASSQGTVSYNEQFF.

In this sample, this clonotype turned up many times. The chain carries TRBV6-1 and TRBJ1-2; D uncertain. The CDR3 is made up of 13 amino acids. With 4 bases removed from V and 8 bases from J, the gap between germline ends came to 14 bases. Germline assignment: CDR1 MNHNS and CDR2 SASEGT. The CDR3 here is CASSVKKNGGYTF. As DNA, the CDR3 is TGTGCCAGCAGTGTAAAAAAGAACGGCGGCTACACCTTC.

This chain joins TRBV5-1 and TRBJ1-6; 7 bases are shared with TRBD1. This CDR3 is 14 amino acids long. After removal of 4 bases from V and 8 bases from J, the junction contained 6 bases not matched to a gene. CDR1 is SGHRS, CDR2 YFSETQ, per germline. The CDR3 DNA reads TGCGCCAGCAGCGTTGGACAGGACCATTCACCCCTCCACTTT. This gives the protein CASSVGQDHSPLHF. The full variable domain, completed using reference TRBV5-1 and TRBJ1-6, is KAGVTQTPRYLIKTRGQQVTLSCSPISGHRSVSWYQQTPGQGLQFLFEYFSETQRNKGNFPGRFSGRQFSNSRSEMNVSTLELGDSALYLCASSVGQDHSPLHFGNGTRLTVT.